A single sample gave rise to the 22 T cell receptor beta chains below, sequenced in a study of T cells after yellow fever vaccination. MiXCR, applied by TCRdb to the 5' RACE reads, yields one record per CDR3 protein. The profile shows about 150,000 distinct CDR3 sequences, under 7% of them singletons. Sequences were derived from CD4+ T cells sorted from PBMCs, sampled 10 days after the yellow fever booster vaccination. The receptors stem from a man aged 30-40 years who received the YFV17D yellow fever vaccine.

This clonotype was observed many times. V gene TRBV14 combines with J gene TRBJ2-5; D is possibly TRBD2 (5 bases). Germline V gene lookup returns CDR1 SGHDN and CDR2 FVKESK. This CDR3 has 15 amino acids. V lost 2 bases to trimming and J lost 4 bases, with 14 bases between them. The chain's CDR3 is CASSQRRGRGETQYF. CDR3 bases: TGTGCCAGCAGCCAACGTCGCGGGCGTGGAGAGACCCAGTACTTC.

This clonotype was seen ten or more times. The chain combines TRBV21-1 with TRBJ2-7. TRBV21-1 is flagged as a pseudogene. This CDR3 is 14 amino acids long. In nucleotides, the CDR3 is TGTGCCAGCAGCCGCCACCCAAAATCCTACGAGCAGTACTTC. Its translation: CASSRHPKSYEQYF.

The chain combines TRBV5-1 with TRBJ2-2; no clear D. CDR3 length: 15 residues. In germline, CDR1 is SGHRS, CDR2 YFSETQ. The germline V and J ends were trimmed by 6 bases and 0 bases, with 12 bases remaining between them. For the CDR3, the DNA is TGCGCCAGCACCATTGGTCAGGCGAACACCGGGGAGCTGTTTTTT. It yields the protein CASTIGQANTGELFF. Supplemented by reference TRBV5-1 and TRBJ2-2, the full variable domain reads KAGVTQTPRYLIKTRGQQVTLSCSPISGHRSVSWYQQTPGQGLQFLFEYFSETQRNKGNFPGRFSGRQFSNSRSEMNVSTLELGDSALYLCASTIGQANTGELFFGEGSRLTVL.

This clonotype showed up many times. This chain links TRBV11-2 with TRBJ2-7, with 8 bases fitting TRBD1. The CDR3 is 15 residues long. Germline assignment: CDR1 SGHAT and CDR2 FQNNGV. V trimming: 5 bases; J trimming: 2 bases; junction bases outside the gene matches: 8. The CDR3 coding sequence is TGTGCCAGCAGCCGAAGGGGACAGGCGACCTACGAGCAGTACTTC. Translating it yields CASSRRGQATYEQYF.

Ten or more counts support this clonotype. The rearrangement joins TRBV29-1 to TRBJ2-7, with D maybe TRBD1 (5 bases). Germline CDR1 SQVTM, CDR2 ANQGSEA. This CDR3 spans 13 amino acids. V was pared by 6 bases and J by 2 bases, with 14 bases between. The CDR3 loop reads CSVNRLGPYEQYF. The CDR3, as DNA: TGCAGCGTGAACAGGTTAGGTCCCTACGAGCAGTACTTC.

The chain links TRBV4-3 to TRBJ2-6, with TRBD2 matching 8 bases. Germline-derived CDR1 and CDR2 are LGHNA and YSLEER. Trimming cost V 3 bases and J 0 bases; bases outside gene matches: 7. This CDR3 spans 18 amino acids. DNA for the CDR3: TGCGCCAGCAGCCAGGGACTAGGCGGGAGCTCTGGGGCCAACGTCCTGACTTTC. This translates into CASSQGLGGSSGANVLTF.

There are many counts of this clonotype. The V and J genes are TRBV6-2 or TRBV6-3 and TRBJ1-2; TRBD1 matches 10 bases. Germline CDR1 is MNHEY and CDR2 is SVGEGT. The CDR3 loop spans 16 amino acids. The ends lost 4 bases at V and 4 bases at J; junction bases unmatched: 9. The CDR3 is CASSSPGQGDGYGYTF. Written as DNA, the CDR3 is TGTGCCAGCAGTTCCCCCGGACAGGGGGATGGCTATGGCTACACCTTC.

CDR3 loop: CASSSGTLYEQYF. In DNA form, the CDR3 reads TGTGCCAGCAGTTCCGGGACTTTATACGAGCAGTACTTC. The chain uses TRBV28 and TRBJ2-7, with D maybe TRBD2 (6 bases). CDR1 is MDHEN, CDR2 SYDVKM, per germline. The CDR3 loop spans 13 amino acids. Between the trimmed V and J ends, which lost 4 bases and 4 bases, there was a span of 11 bases. The variable domain in full, with the rest retrieved from reference TRBV28 and TRBJ2-7, is DVKVTQSSRYLVKRTGEKVFLECVQDMDHENMFWYRQDPGLGLRLIYFSYDVKMKEKGDIPEGYSVSREKKERFSLILESASTNQTSMYLCASSSGTLYEQYFGPGTRLTVT.

This clonotype has just a few counts. This chain links TRBV30 with TRBJ2-7; the match to TRBD2 covers 9 bases. The ends lost 3 bases at V and 3 bases at J; junction bases unmatched: 9. From germline, CDR1 is GTSNPN and CDR2 SVGIG (reference sequence). The CDR3 is 15 amino acids. In DNA form, the CDR3 reads TGTGCCTGGAGGGAAATAGCGGGAGTGTTCTACGAGCAGTACTTC. Translating it yields CAWREIAGVFYEQYF.

Regarding this clonotype: This may come from a read error, since a much larger clone is one base off. This sequence joins TRBV11-2 and TRBJ2-3; TRBD2 agrees at 9 bases. Germline trimming cut 4 bases from V and 1 base from J; bases unmatched to any gene: 9. The CDR3 extends over 17 amino acids. Germline V lookup: CDR1 SGHAT, CDR2 FQNNGV. CDR3 loop: CASSYRLAADRTDTQYF. In nucleotides, the CDR3 is TGTGCCAGCAGCTACAGACTAGCGGCAGACCGCACAGATACGCAGTATTTT.

This clonotype has ten or more counts. The chain uses TRBV4-2 and TRBJ2-7; D might be TRBD2 (5 bases). This CDR3 region has 16 residues. The V end lost 0 bases, the J end lost 2 bases, and 14 bases lay between the germline ends. The germline V gene encodes CDR1 LGHNA and CDR2 YNFKEQ. CDR3 nucleotide sequence: TGTGCCAGCAGCCAAGATGACGAGGGAAGGGCCTACGAGCAGTACTTC. Translation: CASSQDDEGRAYEQYF.

This clonotype has at least ten counts. The chain combines TRBV5-1 with TRBJ2-5, with no clear D. Germline loops: CDR1 SGHRS, CDR2 YFSETQ. CDR3 length: 14 residues. The ends were cut back, 0 bases at V and 4 bases at J, with 10 bases in the middle. For the CDR3, the DNA is TGCGCCAGCAGCTTGGCCTCATCCCGAGAGACCCAGTACTTC. Translation: CASSLASSRETQYF.

The table lists this clonotype with many counts. V gene TRBV9 combines with J gene TRBJ2-1; 7 bases agree with TRBD2. The CDR3 is 15 amino acids. J gave up 7 bases and V 0 bases, and 7 bases lay outside the gene matches. Looked up from germline, CDR1 is SGDLS and CDR2 is YYNGEE. The CDR3 DNA follows: TGTGCCAGCAGCGTAGCAAGAGCGGGGAGGAATGAGCAGTTCTTC. The encoded protein is CASSVARAGRNEQFF. Using reference TRBV9 and TRBJ2-1 for the parts outside the CDR3, the full variable domain is DSGVTQTPKHLITATGQRVTLRCSPRSGDLSVYWYQQSLDQGLQFLIQYYNGEERAKGNILERFSAQQFPDLHSELNLSSLELGDSALYFCASSVARAGRNEQFFGPGTRLTVL.

This clonotype has at least ten counts. This sequence joins TRBV7-8 and TRBJ2-1; D perhaps matches TRBD1 (7 bases). V lost 5 bases, J lost 9 bases, and 11 bases lay in between. The CDR3 contains 12 residues. Germline V CDR1 and CDR2: SGHVS, FQNEAQ. The CDR3 nucleotides are TGTGCCAGCAGCCAGGGGGAGGTTGAGCAGTTCTTC. Amino acids: CASSQGEVEQFF. The full variable domain, completed using reference TRBV7-8 and TRBJ2-1, is GAGVSQSPRYKVAKRGQDVALRCDPISGHVSLFWYQQALGQGPEFLTYFQNEAQLDKSGLPSDRFFAERPEGSVSTLKIQRTQQEDSAVYLCASSQGEVEQFFGPGTRLTVL.

This clonotype occurred a few times. The chain employs TRBV20-1 and TRBJ2-2, with 9 bases that match TRBD1. Trimming cost V 5 bases and J 3 bases; bases outside gene matches: 10. CDR1 is DFQATT and CDR2 is SNEGSKA in the germline V gene (reference sequence). CDR3 length: 16 residues. The CDR3 DNA sequence: TGCAGTGCTCCCCACGGAGGACAGGGGTACACCGGGGAGCTGTTTTTT. Translation: CSAPHGGQGYTGELFF.

This sequence joins TRBV30 and TRBJ2-3, with TRBD2 as a possible D gene (6 bases). Germline V gene data show CDR1 as GTSNPN and CDR2 as SVGIG (reference sequence). V was trimmed by 1 base and J by 6 bases, leaving 17 bases between them. The CDR3 is 15 residues long. CDR3 region: CAWSARRASVDTQYF. The CDR3 DNA sequence: TGTGCCTGGAGTGCCCGGAGGGCTAGTGTTGATACGCAGTATTTT.

In its sample, this clonotype was seen many times. The V gene is TRBV7-2, the J gene TRBJ1-5; D call uncertain. Germline V gene lookup returns CDR1 SGHTA and CDR2 FQGNSA. Trimming left V 2 bases short and J 4 bases short, with 3 bases between. The CDR3 runs 12 residues. CDR3 sequence (DNA): TGTGCCAGCAGCTTATTTAATCAGCCCCAGCATTTT. It yields the protein CASSLFNQPQHF. Looking up the rest from reference TRBV7-2 and TRBJ1-5 gives the full variable domain: GAGVSQSPSNKVTEKGKDVELRCDPISGHTALYWYRQSLGQGLEFLIYFQGNSAPDKSGLPSDRFSAERTGGSVSTLTIQRTQQEDSAVYLCASSLFNQPQHFGDGTRLSIL.

Concerning this clonotype itself: Since a much larger clone is just one base distant, this may be a read error. The V call is TRBV5-1, the J call TRBJ2-7; TRBD1 aligns across 7 bases. This CDR3 spans 13 amino acids. The V gene's germline CDR1 is SGHRS and CDR2 YFSETQ. Trimming cost V 5 bases and J 3 bases; bases outside gene matches: 5. The CDR3 DNA is TGCGCCAGCAGGGGGGACAGATACTACGAGCAGTACTTC. Residues: CASRGDRYYEQYF. Supplemented by reference TRBV5-1 and TRBJ2-7, the full variable domain reads KAGVTQTPRYLIKTRGQQVTLSCSPISGHRSVSWYQQTPGQGLQFLFEYFSETQRNKGNFPGRFSGRQFSNSRSEMNVSTLELGDSALYLCASRGDRYYEQYFGPGTRLTVT.

This clonotype was seen many times. The gene calls are TRBV5-6 and TRBJ2-7; the D is unclear. CDR1 and CDR2 from the germline V gene are SGHDT and YYEEEE. The V end was cut by 5 bases, the J end by 5 bases, with 11 bases between. The CDR3 contains 12 residues. The CDR3 bases are TGTGCCAGCAGTCGACGTGCTCACGAGCAGTACTTC. It translates to CASSRRAHEQYF. Using reference TRBV5-6 and TRBJ2-7 for the parts outside the CDR3, the full variable domain is DAGVTQSPTHLIKTRGQQVTLRCSPKSGHDTVSWYQQALGQGPQFIFQYYEEEERQRGNFPDRFSGHQFPNYSSELNVNALLLGDSALYLCASSRRAHEQYFGPGTRLTVT.

This clonotype has at least ten counts. The rearrangement joins TRBV11-3 to TRBJ2-7; 11 bases are shared with TRBD2. The CDR3 loop spans 14 amino acids. Germline V gives CDR1 SGHNT, CDR2 YENEEA. The V and J ends lost 6 bases and 5 bases, in that order; junction bases with no gene match: 6. This chain's CDR3 is CASSSTSGSDEQYF. The CDR3 DNA reads as TGTGCCAGCAGTTCAACTAGCGGGAGCGACGAGCAGTACTTC.

This clonotype was seen at least ten times. For the CDR3, the DNA is TGTGCCAGCTGGGGAAGCGGGAGGTCAATCGAGGAGCAGTTCTTC. This sequence encodes CASWGSGRSIEEQFF. The rearrangement uses TRBV19 and TRBJ2-1, with 9 bases lining up with TRBD2. The CDR3 sequence is 15 residues long. Germline-derived CDR1 and CDR2 are LNHDA and SQIVND (reference sequence). Losses at the gene ends were 9 bases for V and 10 bases for J; bases not matched to a gene: 16.

In this sample, this clonotype turned up a few times. V usage is TRBV29-1 and J usage is TRBJ1-2; 7 bases are shared with TRBD1. Losses at the gene ends were 4 bases for V and 6 bases for J; bases not matched to a gene: 2. CDR1 is SQVTM and CDR2 is ANQGSEA in the germline V gene. The CDR3 is 11 amino acids. The CDR3 nucleotides read TGCAGCGTTGTCGGGACAGATGGCTACACCTTC. Translating it yields CSVVGTDGYTF.